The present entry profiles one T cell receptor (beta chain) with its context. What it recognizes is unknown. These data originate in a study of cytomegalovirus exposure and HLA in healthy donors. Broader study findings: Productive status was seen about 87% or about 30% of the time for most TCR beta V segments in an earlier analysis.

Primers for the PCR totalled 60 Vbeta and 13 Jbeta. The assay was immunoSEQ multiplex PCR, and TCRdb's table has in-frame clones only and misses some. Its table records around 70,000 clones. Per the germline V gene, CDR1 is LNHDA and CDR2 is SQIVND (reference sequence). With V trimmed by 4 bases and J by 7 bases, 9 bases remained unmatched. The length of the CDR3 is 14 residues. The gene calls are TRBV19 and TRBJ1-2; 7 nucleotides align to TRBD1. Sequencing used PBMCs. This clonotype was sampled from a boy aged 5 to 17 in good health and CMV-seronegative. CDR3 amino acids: CASSTRDSASGYTF. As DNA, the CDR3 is TGTGCCAGTAGTACCCGGGACAGCGCTTCTGGCTACACCTTC.